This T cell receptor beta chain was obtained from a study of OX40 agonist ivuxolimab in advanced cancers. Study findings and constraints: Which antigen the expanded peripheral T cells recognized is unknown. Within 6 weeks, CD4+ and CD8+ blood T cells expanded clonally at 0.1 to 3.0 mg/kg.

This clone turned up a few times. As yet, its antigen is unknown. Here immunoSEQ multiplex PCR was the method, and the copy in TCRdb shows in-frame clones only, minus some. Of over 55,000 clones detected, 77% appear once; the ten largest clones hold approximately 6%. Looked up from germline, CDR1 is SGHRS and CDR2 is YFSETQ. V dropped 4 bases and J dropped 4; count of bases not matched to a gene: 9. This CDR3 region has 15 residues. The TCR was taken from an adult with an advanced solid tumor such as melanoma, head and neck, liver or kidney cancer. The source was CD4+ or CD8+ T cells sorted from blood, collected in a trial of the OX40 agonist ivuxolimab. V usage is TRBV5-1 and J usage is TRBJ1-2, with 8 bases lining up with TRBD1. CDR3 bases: TGCGCCAGCAGCCCCGGACAGGGCAATACCTATGGCTACACCTTC. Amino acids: CASSPGQGNTYGYTF.